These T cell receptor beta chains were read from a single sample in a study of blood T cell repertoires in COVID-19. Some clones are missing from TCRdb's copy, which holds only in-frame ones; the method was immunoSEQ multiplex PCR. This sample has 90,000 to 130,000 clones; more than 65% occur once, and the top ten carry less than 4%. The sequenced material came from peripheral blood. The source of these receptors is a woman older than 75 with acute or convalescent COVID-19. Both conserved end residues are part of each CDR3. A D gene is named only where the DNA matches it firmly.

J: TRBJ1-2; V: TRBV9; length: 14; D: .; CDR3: CASSVNSGTYGYTF; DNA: TGTGCCAGCAGCGTAAATAGCGGCACCTATGGCTACACCTTC
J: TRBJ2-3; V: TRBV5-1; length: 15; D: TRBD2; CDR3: CASCRAGGSTDTQYF; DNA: TGCGCCAGCTGTAGAGCGGGGGGCTCCACAGATACGCAGTATTTT
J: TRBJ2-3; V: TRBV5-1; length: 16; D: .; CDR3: CASSLVGSQGTDTQYF; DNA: TGCGCCAGCAGCTTGGTAGGTAGTCAGGGAACAGATACGCAGTATTTT
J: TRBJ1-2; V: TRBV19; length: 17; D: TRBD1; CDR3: CASSMEDRGPKLDGYTF; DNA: TGTGCCAGTAGTATGGAGGACAGGGGGCCGAAGCTGGATGGCTACACCTTC
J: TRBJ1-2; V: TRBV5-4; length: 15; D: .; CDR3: CASSWFDRRNYGYTF; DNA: TGTGCCAGCAGCTGGTTTGACAGGAGGAACTATGGCTACACCTTC
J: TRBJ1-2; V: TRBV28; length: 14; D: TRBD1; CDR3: CASSQRQGFFGYTF; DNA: TGTGCCAGCAGTCAACGACAGGGGTTTTTTGGCTACACCTTC
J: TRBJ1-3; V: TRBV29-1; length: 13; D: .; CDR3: CSATVRTDGTIYF; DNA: TGCAGCGCGACAGTAAGGACAGACGGGACCATATATTTT
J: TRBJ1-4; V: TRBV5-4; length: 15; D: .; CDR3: CASSLDRATNEKLFF; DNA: TGTGCCAGCAGCTTGGACAGGGCAACTAATGAAAAACTGTTTTTT
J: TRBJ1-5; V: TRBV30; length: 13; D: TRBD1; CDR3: CAWATGGDQPQHF; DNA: TGTGCCTGGGCGACAGGGGGCGATCAGCCCCAGCATTTT
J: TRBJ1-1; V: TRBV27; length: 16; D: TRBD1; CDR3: CASSFGQGALNTEAFF; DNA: TGTGCCAGCAGTTTCGGACAGGGGGCCCTGAACACTGAAGCTTTCTTT
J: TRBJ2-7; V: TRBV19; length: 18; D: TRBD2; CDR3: CASSINGGLAPRHYEQYF; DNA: TGTGCCAGTAGTATAAATGGGGGACTAGCGCCCCGCCACTACGAGCAGTACTTC